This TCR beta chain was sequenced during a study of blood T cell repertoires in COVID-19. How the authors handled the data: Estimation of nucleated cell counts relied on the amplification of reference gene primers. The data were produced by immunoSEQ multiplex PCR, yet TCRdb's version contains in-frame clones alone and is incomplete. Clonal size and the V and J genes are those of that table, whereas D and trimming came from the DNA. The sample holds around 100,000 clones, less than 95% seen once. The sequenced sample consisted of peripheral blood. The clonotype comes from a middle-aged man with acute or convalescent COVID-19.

The CDR3 bases are TGTGCCAGCAGCCAAGATCGGCAGGGGTCCTCCTACGAGCAGTACTTC. The encoded protein is CASSQDRQGSSYEQYF. The V call is TRBV3-1 (or the pseudogene TRBV3-2), the J call TRBJ2-7, with D perhaps TRBD1 (6 bases). This CDR3 has 16 residues. Trimming cost V 0 bases and J 0 bases, with 12 bases left between them. Germline CDR1 and CDR2: LGHDT and YNNKEL (reference sequence).